The T cell receptor (beta chain) under discussion was sequenced for a study of blood T cells in healthy people across ages. Concerning this clonotype itself: Its antigen is still unknown.

Alongside a J-beta primer mix, a sample-barcoded 5' primer served in a second PCR lasting about 7 to 11 cycles. The template-switch adaptor was a 5' adaptor with 12 random nucleotides. It tagged each cDNA molecule. One entry per CDR3 protein results from TCRdb running MiXCR on the 5' RACE reads. This table has roughly 700,000 distinct CDR3 sequences, 45% to 50% appearing once. Study-wide findings and caveats: Naive CD4+ cell counts and diversity both ran higher in long-lived than in aged donors. Expanded clonotype changes were possibly confounded by unknown donor CMV status. A roughly linear fall in TCR beta diversity per million T cells was seen with increasing age.

The TCR sequence derives from a woman aged 60-70 years in good health. Sequenced material: blood.

CDR3 nucleotides: TGTGCCACCAGCAGAGAATACCACAGGACAGGGCTAGACGAGCAGTACTTC. The encoded protein is CATSREYHRTGLDEQYF. V gene TRBV15 combines with J gene TRBJ2-7; TRBD1 matches at 8 bases. From germline, CDR1 is LNHNV and CDR2 YYDKDF (reference sequence). This CDR3 comprises 17 residues. V gave up 0 bases and J gave up 5 bases; unmatched junction bases: 12. The full variable domain, its missing parts supplied by reference TRBV15 and TRBJ2-7, is DAMVIQNPRYQVTQFGKPVTLSCSQTLNHNVMYWYQQKSSQAPKLLFHYYDKDFNNEADTPDNFQSRRPNTSFCFLDIRSPGLGDTAMYLCATSREYHRTGLDEQYFGPGTRLTVT.